The rows below give T cell receptor beta chains drawn from one sample of a study of T cell responses to AZD1222 COVID-19 vaccine. Measured with immunoSEQ multiplex PCR; TCRdb has only the in-frame clones, and not every one. The table has fewer than 200,000 clones, around 94% seen once. The material sequenced was peripheral blood, taken on day 0 of AZD1222 vaccination. The receptors stem from an adult in good health. Both conserved end residues are part of each CDR3. A D gene is named only where the DNA matches it firmly. A clone size is listed for some rows: how often the clone was seen (once, few, many), or a class if it is expanded.

v_gene	j_gene	d_gene	abundance	CDR3nt	CDR3aa
TRBV7-2	TRBJ1-2	TRBD1	.	TGTGCCAGCAGGGCAGGGGGCGCCTTCTATGGCTACACCTTC	CASRAGGAFYGYTF
TRBV13	TRBJ2-6	.	.	TGTGCCAGCAGCTATTTGGACTCTGGGGCCAACGTCCTGACTTTC	CASSYLDSGANVLTF
TRBV4-2	TRBJ1-2	.	.	TGTGCCAGCAGCCAAGAGAGCAGGGTGCACTTC	CASSQESRVHF
TRBV7-2	TRBJ1-4	TRBD1	.	TGTGCCAGCAGCCACGGACAGGGTGAGGAAAAACTGTTTTTT	CASSHGQGEEKLFF
TRBV27	TRBJ2-1	.	.	TGTGCCAGCAGTTCCTCCTGGCGAGCGCACAATGAGCAGTTCTTC	CASSSSWRAHNEQFF
TRBV5-4	TRBJ2-7	.	.	TGTGCCAGCAGCCCAGGGGACGGCCCCTACGAGCAGTACTTC	CASSPGDGPYEQYF
TRBV9	TRBJ1-1	.	.	TGTGCCAGCAGCGCGAGAGCAGGGACGACTGAAGCTTTCTTT	CASSARAGTTEAFF
TRBV23-1	TRBJ2-2	.	.	TGCGCCAGCACTATGGTGAGGGGCGCGGCGGCCACCGGGGAGCTGTTTTTT	CASTMVRGAAATGELFF
TRBV6-2/TRBV6-3	TRBJ2-2	TRBD2	.	TGTGCCAGCAGCTATAGCGGGGGGGCCACCGGGGAGCTGTTTTTT	CASSYSGGATGELFF
TRBV7-3	TRBJ2-1	.	.	TGTGCCAGCAGCCCCAACAGGGATGGCTACAATGAGCAGTTCTTC	CASSPNRDGYNEQFF
TRBV6-2/TRBV6-3	TRBJ2-5	.	.	TGTGCCAGCAGTTATGAGGGAATCCAAGAGACCCAGTACTTC	CASSYEGIQETQYF
TRBV5-6	TRBJ2-1	TRBD2	.	TGTGCCAGCAGCTTGGAGGGCCTAGCGGGAATTGAGCAGTTCTTC	CASSLEGLAGIEQFF
TRBV19	TRBJ1-1	.	.	TGTGCCAGTAGTCTAACAGGGGAAGCTTTCTTT	CASSLTGEAFF
TRBV4-2	TRBJ2-1	.	.	TGTGCCAGCAGCCAAGGGGTGACGGCGAACAATGAGCAGTTCTTC	CASSQGVTANNEQFF
TRBV7-2	TRBJ1-2	.	.	TGTGCCAGCAGCTTAAGGCTGGGCTATGGCTACACCTTC	CASSLRLGYGYTF
TRBV15	TRBJ2-1	.	.	TGTGCCACCAGCAAGAGAGGCCATGAGCAGTTCTTC	CATSKRGHEQFF
TRBV6-5	TRBJ1-1	TRBD1	.	TGTGCCAGCACACCCTCAGGGGGGAACACTGAAGCTTTCTTT	CASTPSGGNTEAFF
TRBV27	TRBJ2-5	.	once	TGTGCCAGCAGTTTAGGCAGCGGTCAGAAGACCCAGTACTTC	CASSLGSGQKTQYF
TRBV10-3	TRBJ1-1	.	.	TGTGCCATCAAGGGGCCAACAAACACTGAAGCTTTCTTT	CAIKGPTNTEAFF